Presented here are 13 T cell receptor beta chains from one specimen sequenced in a study of T-cell reconstitution after alpha-beta-depleted transplantation in children (dated by TCRdb to the mid-2010s). Library prep was done by PCR. Sequencing used an Illumina HiSeq 2500. TCR libraries were prepared with molecular barcoding, using unique molecular identifiers to normalize TCRbeta repertoire quantification. Through fastp at Q25 and MiXCR, TCRdb rebuilt clones from the public reads, retaining in-frame beta chains. Each entry merges the rows of one CDR3 protein and shows their most common DNA and genes. The sample yields some 500,000 distinct CDR3 sequences; approximately 30% were counted once. The ten largest clones represent around 2.5% of the sample. This material consisted of PBMCs from the stem cell graft donor, taken from the stem cell graft. The receptors derive from a human donor who donated a stem cell graft to a child with aplastic anemia.

This clonotype occurred a few times. The V call is TRBV6-1, the J call TRBJ2-1, with 11 bases fitting TRBD2. This CDR3 has 14 residues. Germline V CDR1 and CDR2: MNHNS, SASEGT. Trimming cost V 6 bases and J 8 bases; bases outside gene matches: 6. The CDR3: CASRITSGRHEQFF. The DNA for the CDR3 is TGTGCCAGCAGGATAACTAGCGGGAGACATGAGCAGTTCTTC.

Only a few counts were recorded for this clonotype. The chain joins TRBV30 to TRBJ1-1; D is possibly TRBD1 (5 bases). The V and J ends lost 8 bases and 6 bases respectively, with 13 bases between them. The CDR3 is 11 amino acids. The germline gives CDR1 GTSNPN, CDR2 SVGIG (reference sequence). This CDR3 reads CAGAGESEAFF. The CDR3 nucleotides read TGTGCCGGGGCGGGAGAATCTGAAGCTTTCTTT.

The chain employs TRBV29-1 and TRBJ2-7; possible D gene TRBD1, 6 bases. Germline-derived CDR1 and CDR2 are SQVTM and ANQGSEA. The CDR3 contains 13 residues. V shed 7 bases and J shed 4 bases, with 17 bases lying between them. In DNA form, the CDR3 reads TGCAGCGCTCAAGGGCAGGGGAAGTACGAGCAGTACTTC. As protein: CSAQGQGKYEQYF.

CDR3 region: CATALGQGSEKLFF. The CDR3 coding sequence is TGTGCCACAGCCCTGGGACAGGGGAGTGAAAAACTGTTTTTT. V usage is TRBV15 and J usage is TRBJ1-4; 10 nucleotides line up with TRBD1. The J segment lost 7 bases and the V segment lost 9 bases, leaving 8 bases of the junction unmatched. The germline V gene encodes CDR1 LNHNV and CDR2 YYDKDF (reference sequence). The CDR3 contains 14 residues.

The gene calls are TRBV5-1 and TRBJ1-2; the D gene is possibly TRBD1 (5 bases). The V end lost 2 bases, the J end lost 6 bases, and 14 bases lay between the germline ends. The CDR3 contains 14 residues. CDR1 and CDR2 from the germline V gene are SGHRS and YFSETQ. The DNA of the CDR3 is TGCGCCAGCAGCTTACCGGACATCCTGGATGGCTACACCTTC. It is translated as CASSLPDILDGYTF.

CDR3 bases: TGCAGTGCTAGCCAGGACAGGGGCAGCTATGGCTACACCTTC. Protein: CSASQDRGSYGYTF. The chain is built from TRBV20-1 and TRBJ1-2; the match to TRBD1 covers 9 bases. Germline CDR1 is DFQATT and CDR2 is SNEGSKA (reference sequence). The V and J ends lost 3 bases and 4 bases, in that order; junction bases with no gene match: 6. CDR3 length: 14 residues.

This clonotype has a handful of counts. The chain employs TRBV20-1 and TRBJ2-3, with D tentatively TRBD2 (6 bases). V lost 3 bases to trimming and J lost 0 bases, with 13 bases between them. Germline CDR1 is DFQATT and CDR2 is SNEGSKA (reference sequence). This CDR3 is built from 15 residues. As DNA, the CDR3 is TGCAGTGCTAGGTCACTAGCATCTAGCACAGATACGCAGTATTTT. Encoded protein: CSARSLASSTDTQYF.

This CDR3 reads CASSKALNTEAFF. Here the CDR3 DNA reads TGTGCCAGCAGTAAGGCTTTGAACACTGAAGCTTTCTTT. The chain recombines TRBV7-7 with TRBJ1-1; D call uncertain. Germline V CDR1 and CDR2: SSHAT, FNYEAQ (reference sequence). Trimming took off 6 bases at V and 0 bases at J, with 8 bases between the two ends. The CDR3 runs 13 residues.

This clonotype was detected only a few times. The genes are TRBV20-1 and TRBJ2-1; TRBD2 matches at 9 bases. V shed 2 bases, J shed 4 bases, and the junction held 6 bases outside the gene matches. Per germline, CDR1 DFQATT and CDR2 SNEGSKA (reference sequence). The CDR3 sequence is 15 residues long. The CDR3: CSARSSGINYNEQFF. The CDR3 nucleotides are TGCAGTGCTAGATCTAGCGGGATAAATTACAATGAGCAGTTCTTC.

The chain carries TRBV7-9 and TRBJ2-7, with 8 bases that match TRBD2. The length of the CDR3 is 16 residues. Germline V lookup: CDR1 SEHNR, CDR2 FQNEAQ (reference sequence). Trimming cost V 5 bases and J 4 bases; bases outside gene matches: 13. The CDR3 protein is CASSPVQAGDLYEQYV. The CDR3 bases are TGTGCCAGCAGCCCCGTTCAAGCGGGAGATTTGTACGAGCAGTACGTC.

V usage is TRBV20-1 and J usage is TRBJ2-1; no firm D call. Per germline, CDR1 DFQATT and CDR2 SNEGSKA (reference sequence). The CDR3 contains 12 residues. V shed 0 bases and J shed 5 bases, with 5 bases lying between them. The CDR3 spells CSARDVHNEQFF. The DNA for the CDR3 is TGCAGTGCTAGAGACGTACACAATGAGCAGTTCTTC.

This clonotype was detected only a few times. The gene calls are TRBV18 and TRBJ1-1; tentatively, D is TRBD1 (6 bases). The CDR3 runs to 13 residues. Germline-derived CDR1 and CDR2 are KGHSH and LQKENI. The germline V and J ends were trimmed by 6 bases and 3 bases, with 11 bases remaining between them. The DNA for the CDR3 is TGTGCCAGCTCCTCCGGGGGCTACACTGAAGCTTTCTTT. It yields the protein CASSSGGYTEAFF.

This clonotype was counted between two and nine times. The chain links TRBV18 to TRBJ2-1, with 7 nucleotides matching TRBD2. Per germline, CDR1 KGHSH and CDR2 LQKENI. Losses at the gene ends were 9 bases for V and 0 bases for J; bases not matched to a gene: 11. This CDR3 is 16 amino acids long. This CDR3 is CASSAAGGSSYNEQFF. The DNA of the CDR3 is TGTGCCAGTTCCGCCGCGGGCGGGAGCTCCTACAATGAGCAGTTCTTC.